Detailed here is one T cell receptor beta chain. Its antigen is not known. The data originate from a study of CD4+ T cells in melanoma. The study's findings and limits: Neoantigen-specific CD4+ T cells in melanoma reportedly had diverse differentiation states. CD8+ T cell, macrophage and B cell function reportedly correlated with neoantigen-specific CD4+ T cells.

Trimming took 1 base from V and 4 from J, leaving 11 bases between them. The CDR3 has 15 amino acids. Germline CDR1 and CDR2: SGHRS and YFSETQ. Profiling relied on immunoSEQ multiplex PCR, and the TCRdb table lists in-frame clones only, not all of them. The sample has approximately 15,000 clones; over 80% are singletons. The rearrangement uses TRBV5-1 and TRBJ2-2, with D unclear. This clonotype was obtained from a human donor with melanoma. The sample consisted of cells from a culture (not recorded whether cultured in vitro). CDR3 nucleotides: TGCGCCAGCAGCTTGACGGCCAGCCCCACCGGGGAGCTGTTTTTT. Its translation: CASSLTASPTGELFF.